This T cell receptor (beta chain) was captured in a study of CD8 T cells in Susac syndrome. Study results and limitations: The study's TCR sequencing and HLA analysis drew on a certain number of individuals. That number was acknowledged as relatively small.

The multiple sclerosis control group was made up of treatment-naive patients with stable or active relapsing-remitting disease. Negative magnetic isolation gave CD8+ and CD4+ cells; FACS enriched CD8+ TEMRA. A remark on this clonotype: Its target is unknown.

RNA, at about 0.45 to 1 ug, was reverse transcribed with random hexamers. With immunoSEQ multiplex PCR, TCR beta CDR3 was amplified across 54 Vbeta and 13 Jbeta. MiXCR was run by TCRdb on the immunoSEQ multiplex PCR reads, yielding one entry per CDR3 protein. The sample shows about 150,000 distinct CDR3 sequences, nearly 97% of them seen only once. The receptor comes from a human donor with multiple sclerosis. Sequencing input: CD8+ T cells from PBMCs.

Here the CDR3 reads CASSLWAGDQPQHF. As DNA, the CDR3 is TGTGCCAGCAGCTTGTGGGCAGGGGATCAGCCCCAGCATTTT. V is TRBV7-8 and J is TRBJ1-5, with a tentative D call TRBD1 (6 bases). Germline loops: CDR1 SGHVS, CDR2 FQNEAQ. V lost 3 bases and J lost 5, with 11 bases in between. There are 14 residues in the CDR3.